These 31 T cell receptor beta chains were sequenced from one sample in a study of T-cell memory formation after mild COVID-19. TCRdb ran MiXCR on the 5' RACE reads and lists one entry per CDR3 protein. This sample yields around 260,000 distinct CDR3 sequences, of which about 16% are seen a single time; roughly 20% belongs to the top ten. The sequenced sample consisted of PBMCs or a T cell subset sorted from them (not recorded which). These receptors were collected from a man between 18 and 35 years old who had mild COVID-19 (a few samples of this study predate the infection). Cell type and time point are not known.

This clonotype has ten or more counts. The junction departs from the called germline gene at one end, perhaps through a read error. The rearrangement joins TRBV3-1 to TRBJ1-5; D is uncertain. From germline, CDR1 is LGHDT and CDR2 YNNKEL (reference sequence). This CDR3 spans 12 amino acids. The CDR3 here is CASSQEGQPQHF. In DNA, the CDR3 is TGCGCCAGCAGCCAAGAGGGTCAGCCCCAGCATTTT.

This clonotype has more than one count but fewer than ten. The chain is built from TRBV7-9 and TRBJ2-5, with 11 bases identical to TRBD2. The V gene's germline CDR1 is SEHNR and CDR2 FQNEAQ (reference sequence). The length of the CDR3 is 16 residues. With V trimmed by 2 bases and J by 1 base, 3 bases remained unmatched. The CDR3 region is CASSLLAGGLQETQYF. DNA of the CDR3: TGTGCCAGCAGCTTACTAGCGGGGGGACTCCAAGAGACCCAGTACTTC.

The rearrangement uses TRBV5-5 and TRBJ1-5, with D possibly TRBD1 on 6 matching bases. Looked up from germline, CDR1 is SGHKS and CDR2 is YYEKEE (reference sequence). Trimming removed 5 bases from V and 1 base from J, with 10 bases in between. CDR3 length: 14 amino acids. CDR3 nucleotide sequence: TGTGCCAGCAGACGGGGACAAAGCAATCAGCCCCAGCATTTT. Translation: CASRRGQSNQPQHF. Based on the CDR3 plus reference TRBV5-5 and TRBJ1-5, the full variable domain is DAGVTQSPTHLIKTRGQQVTLRCSPISGHKSVSWYQQVLGQGPQFIFQYYEKEERGRGNFPDRFSARQFPNYSSELNVNALLLGDSALYLCASRRGQSNQPQHFGDGTRLSIL.

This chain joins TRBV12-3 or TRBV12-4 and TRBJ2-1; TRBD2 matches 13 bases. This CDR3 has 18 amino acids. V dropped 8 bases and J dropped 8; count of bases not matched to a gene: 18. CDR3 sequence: CASRPRRLAGGRHDEQFF. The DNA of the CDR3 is TGTGCCAGCCGCCCCAGGAGACTAGCGGGGGGACGACACGATGAGCAGTTCTTC.

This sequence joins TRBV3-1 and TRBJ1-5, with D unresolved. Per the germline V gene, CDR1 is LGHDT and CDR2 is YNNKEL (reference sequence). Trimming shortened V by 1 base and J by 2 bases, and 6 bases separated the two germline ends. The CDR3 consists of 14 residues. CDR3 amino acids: CASSQAWGNQPQHF. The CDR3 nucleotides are TGTGCCAGCAGCCAAGCTTGGGGCAATCAGCCCCAGCATTTT.

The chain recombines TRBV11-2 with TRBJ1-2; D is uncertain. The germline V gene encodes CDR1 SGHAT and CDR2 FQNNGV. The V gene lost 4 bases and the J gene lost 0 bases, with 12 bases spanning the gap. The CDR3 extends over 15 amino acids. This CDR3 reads CASSSVEYPNYGYTF. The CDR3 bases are TGTGCCAGCAGCTCCGTCGAGTACCCTAACTATGGCTACACCTTC.

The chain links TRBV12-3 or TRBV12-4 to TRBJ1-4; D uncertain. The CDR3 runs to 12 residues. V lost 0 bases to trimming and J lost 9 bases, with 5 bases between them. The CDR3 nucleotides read TGTGCCAGCAGTTTAGCGCGCAAAAAACTGTTTTTT. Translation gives CASSLARKKLFF.

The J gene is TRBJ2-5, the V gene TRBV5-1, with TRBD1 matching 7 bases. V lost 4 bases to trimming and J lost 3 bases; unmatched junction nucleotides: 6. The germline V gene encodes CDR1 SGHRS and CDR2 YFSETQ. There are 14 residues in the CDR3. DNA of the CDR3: TGCGCCAGCAGCCGGGACGGACAGGAAGAGACCCAGTACTTC. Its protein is CASSRDGQEETQYF.

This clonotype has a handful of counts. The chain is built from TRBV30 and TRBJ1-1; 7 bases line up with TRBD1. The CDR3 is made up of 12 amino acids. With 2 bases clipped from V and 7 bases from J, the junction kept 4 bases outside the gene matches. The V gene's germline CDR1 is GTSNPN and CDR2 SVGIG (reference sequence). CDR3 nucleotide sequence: TGTGCCTGGAGTAAACAGGGGATTGAAGCTTTCTTT. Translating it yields CAWSKQGIEAFF.

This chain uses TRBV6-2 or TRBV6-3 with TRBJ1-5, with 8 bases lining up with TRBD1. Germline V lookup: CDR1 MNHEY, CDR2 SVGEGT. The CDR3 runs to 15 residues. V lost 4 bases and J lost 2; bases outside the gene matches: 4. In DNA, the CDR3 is TGTGCCAGCAGTTTCCTGGGACAGGGCAATCAGCCCCAGCATTTT. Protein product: CASSFLGQGNQPQHF.

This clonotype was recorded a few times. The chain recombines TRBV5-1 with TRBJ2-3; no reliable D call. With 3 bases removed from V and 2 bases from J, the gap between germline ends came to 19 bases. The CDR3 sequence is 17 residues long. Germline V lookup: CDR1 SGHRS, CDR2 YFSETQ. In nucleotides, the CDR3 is TGCGCCAGCAGCTCTGGGATACGCTCTTCAGCCACAGATACGCAGTATTTT. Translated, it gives CASSSGIRSSATDTQYF.

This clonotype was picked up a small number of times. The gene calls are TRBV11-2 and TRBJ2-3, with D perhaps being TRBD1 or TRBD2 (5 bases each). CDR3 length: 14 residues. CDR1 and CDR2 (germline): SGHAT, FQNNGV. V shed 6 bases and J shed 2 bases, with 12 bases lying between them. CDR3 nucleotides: TGTGCCAGCAGTGCCGGGGCCCTCACAGATACGCAGTATTTT. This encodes CASSAGALTDTQYF.

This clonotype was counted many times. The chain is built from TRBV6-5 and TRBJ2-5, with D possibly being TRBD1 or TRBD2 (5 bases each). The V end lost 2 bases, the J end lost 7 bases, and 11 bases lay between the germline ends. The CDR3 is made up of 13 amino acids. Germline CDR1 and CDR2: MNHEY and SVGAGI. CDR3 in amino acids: CASSYGTYGTQYF. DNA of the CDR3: TGTGCCAGCAGTTACGGGACGTATGGGACCCAGTACTTC.

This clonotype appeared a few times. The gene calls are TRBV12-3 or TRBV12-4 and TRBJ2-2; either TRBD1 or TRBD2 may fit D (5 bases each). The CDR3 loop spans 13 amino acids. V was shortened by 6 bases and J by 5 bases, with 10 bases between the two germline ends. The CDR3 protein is CASSSGRTGELFF. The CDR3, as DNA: TGTGCCAGCAGCTCGGGACGGACCGGGGAGCTGTTTTTT.

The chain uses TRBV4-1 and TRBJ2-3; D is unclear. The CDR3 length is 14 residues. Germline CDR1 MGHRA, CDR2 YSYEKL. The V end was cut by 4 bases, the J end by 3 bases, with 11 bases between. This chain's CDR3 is CASSLARKTDTQYF. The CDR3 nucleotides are TGCGCCAGCAGCCTCGCCCGGAAGACAGATACGCAGTATTTT.

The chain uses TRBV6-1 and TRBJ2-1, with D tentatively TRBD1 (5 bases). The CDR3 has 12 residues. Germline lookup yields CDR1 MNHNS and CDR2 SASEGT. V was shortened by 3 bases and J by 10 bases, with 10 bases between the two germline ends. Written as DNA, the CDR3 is TGTGCCAGCAGTGACAGGGCTTGGGAGCAGTTCTTC. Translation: CASSDRAWEQFF.

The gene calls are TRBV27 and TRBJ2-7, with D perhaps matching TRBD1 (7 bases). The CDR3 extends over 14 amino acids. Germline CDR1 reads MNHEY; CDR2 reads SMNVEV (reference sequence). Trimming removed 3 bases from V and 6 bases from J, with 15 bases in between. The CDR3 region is CASSFTGVGGEQYF. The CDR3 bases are TGTGCCAGCAGTTTTACAGGGGTGGGAGGCGAGCAGTACTTC.

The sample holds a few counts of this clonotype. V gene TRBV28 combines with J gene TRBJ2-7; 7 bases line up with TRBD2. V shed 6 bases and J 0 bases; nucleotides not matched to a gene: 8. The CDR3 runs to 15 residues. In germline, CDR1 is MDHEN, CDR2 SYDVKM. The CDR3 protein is CASSRLGGSSYEQYV. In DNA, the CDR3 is TGTGCCAGCAGCCGCCTCGGGGGGAGCTCCTACGAGCAGTACGTC.

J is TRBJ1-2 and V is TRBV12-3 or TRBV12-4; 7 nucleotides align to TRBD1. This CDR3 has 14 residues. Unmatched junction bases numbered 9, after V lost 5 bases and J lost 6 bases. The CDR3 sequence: CASSPSGGGNGYTF. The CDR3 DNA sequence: TGTGCCAGCAGTCCCTCAGGGGGTGGGAATGGCTACACCTTC.

The CDR3 spells CASSDAGGVKGYTF. The CDR3 nucleotides are TGTGCCAGCAGCGACGCGGGGGGCGTGAAAGGCTACACCTTC. V usage is TRBV7-9 and J usage is TRBJ1-2; TRBD1 might be the D (6 bases). Trimming stripped 5 bases from V and 8 bases from J, with 18 bases between. This CDR3 is built from 14 residues. Germline loops: CDR1 SEHNR, CDR2 FQNEAQ (reference sequence).

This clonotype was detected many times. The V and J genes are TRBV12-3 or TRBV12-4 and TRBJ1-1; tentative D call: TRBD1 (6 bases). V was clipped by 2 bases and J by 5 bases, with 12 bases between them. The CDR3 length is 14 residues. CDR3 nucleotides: TGTGCCAGCAGTTTATTACAGGGCTATACTGAAGCTTTCTTT. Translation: CASSLLQGYTEAFF.

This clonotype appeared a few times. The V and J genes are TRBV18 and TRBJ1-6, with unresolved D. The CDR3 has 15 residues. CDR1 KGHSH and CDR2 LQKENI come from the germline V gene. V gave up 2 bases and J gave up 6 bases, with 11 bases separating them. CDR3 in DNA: TGTGCCAGCTCACCAAATGACGGAACTAATTCACCCCTCCACTTT. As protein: CASSPNDGTNSPLHF.

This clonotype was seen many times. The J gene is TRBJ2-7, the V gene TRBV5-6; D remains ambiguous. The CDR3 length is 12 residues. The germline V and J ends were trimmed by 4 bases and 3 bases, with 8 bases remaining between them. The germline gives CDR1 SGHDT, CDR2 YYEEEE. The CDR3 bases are TGTGCCAGCAGCAATGCTTACTACGAGCAGTACTTC. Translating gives CASSNAYYEQYF.

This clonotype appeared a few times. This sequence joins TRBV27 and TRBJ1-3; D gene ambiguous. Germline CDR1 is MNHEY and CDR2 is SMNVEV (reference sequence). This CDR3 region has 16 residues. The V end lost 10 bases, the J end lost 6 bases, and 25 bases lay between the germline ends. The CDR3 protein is CATGRESPALENTIYF. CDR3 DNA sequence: TGTGCCACCGGACGGGAGAGTCCTGCTCTGGAAAACACCATATATTTT.

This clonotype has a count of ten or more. CDR3 amino acids: CASRDNYEQYF. The CDR3 coding sequence is TGTGCCAGCAGGGACAACTACGAGCAGTACTTC. The chain links TRBV6-5 to TRBJ2-7, with a possible D match to TRBD1 (5 bases). The CDR3 is 11 amino acids. Germline CDR1 and CDR2: MNHEY and SVGAGI. V lost 6 bases, J lost 3 bases, and 6 bases lay in between.

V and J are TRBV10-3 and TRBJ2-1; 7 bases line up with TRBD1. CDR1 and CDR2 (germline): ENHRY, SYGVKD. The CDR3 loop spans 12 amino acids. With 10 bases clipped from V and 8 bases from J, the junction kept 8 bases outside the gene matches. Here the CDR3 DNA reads TGTGCCAGCTTAGGACAGGCGCATGAGCAGTTCTTC. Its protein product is CASLGQAHEQFF.

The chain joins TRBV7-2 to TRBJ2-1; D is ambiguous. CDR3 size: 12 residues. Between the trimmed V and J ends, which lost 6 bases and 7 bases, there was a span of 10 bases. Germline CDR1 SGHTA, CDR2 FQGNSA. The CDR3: CASSRDGNEQFF. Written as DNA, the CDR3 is TGTGCCAGCAGTCGAGACGGGAATGAGCAGTTCTTC.

The CDR3 bases are TGTGCCAGCAGCCAAGTCGGGACAGATGTGATCCCTGAAGCTTTCTTT. Amino acids: CASSQVGTDVIPEAFF. The chain recombines TRBV4-2 with TRBJ1-1, with 7 nucleotides matching TRBD1. Germline assignment: CDR1 LGHNA and CDR2 YNFKEQ. J was trimmed by 6 bases and V by 1 base; bases with no gene match: 11. The CDR3 is 16 amino acids.

CDR3 in amino acids: CASSKEQGVNQPQHF. The CDR3 nucleotides are TGTGCCAGCAGCAAGGAACAGGGCGTCAATCAGCCCCAGCATTTT. This sequence joins TRBV7-8 and TRBJ1-5; D is perhaps TRBD1 (6 bases). This CDR3 is 15 amino acids long. The ends were cut back, 5 bases at V and 3 bases at J, with 14 bases in the middle. CDR1 is SGHVS, CDR2 FQNEAQ, per germline.

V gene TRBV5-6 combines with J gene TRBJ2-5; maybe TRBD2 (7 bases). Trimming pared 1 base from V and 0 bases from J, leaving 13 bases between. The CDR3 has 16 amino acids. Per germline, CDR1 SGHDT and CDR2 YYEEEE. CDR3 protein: CASSLLRGAHQETQYF. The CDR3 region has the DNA TGTGCCAGCAGCTTGCTCCGGGGGGCACACCAAGAGACCCAGTACTTC.

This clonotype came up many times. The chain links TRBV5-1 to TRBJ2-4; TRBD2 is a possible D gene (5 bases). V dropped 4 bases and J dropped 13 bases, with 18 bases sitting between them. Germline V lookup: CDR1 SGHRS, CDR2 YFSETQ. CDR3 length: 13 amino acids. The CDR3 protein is CASSQMRGQEQYF. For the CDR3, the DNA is TGCGCCAGCAGCCAGATGCGAGGGCAGGAGCAGTACTTC. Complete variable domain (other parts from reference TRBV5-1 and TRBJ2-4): KAGVTQTPRYLIKTRGQQVTLSCSPISGHRSVSWYQQTPGQGLQFLFEYFSETQRNKGNFPGRFSGRQFSNSRSEMNVSTLELGDSALYLCASSQMRGQEQYFGAGTRLSVL.